This record looks at one T cell receptor (beta chain) sequence and its context. Its antigen is unidentified. With a much larger clone just one base away, this may be a read error. Primers used in a second PCR of about 7 to 12 cycles were a sample-barcoded 5' primer and a J-beta primer mix. TCRdb used MiXCR to reprocess the 5' RACE reads, holding one entry per CDR3 protein. The table lists 1.5 million to 2 million distinct CDR3 sequences, about 50% of them singletons, with less than 2.5% in the top ten. The data are from a study of blood T cells in healthy people across ages. Findings of the study overall: Older individuals had lower TCR beta diversity per million T cells (the decline was roughly linear). Strongly correlated with naive T cell percentage was TCR beta diversity. Estimated diversity across one million T cells was deemed an underestimate.

There were at least 6 micrograms of total RNA extracted from every sample. This CDR3 region has 15 residues. Germline CDR1 and CDR2: MGHRA and YSYEKL. The receptor was derived from a woman aged 40-49 years in good health. The sequencing input was blood. This chain links TRBV4-1 with TRBJ2-5; 7 nucleotides match TRBD1. The DNA for the CDR3 is TGCGCCAGCAGCCAAGAGGGACAGACCCAAGAGACCCGGTACTTC. As protein: CASSQEGQTQETRYF.